These 5 T cell receptor beta chains were all obtained from the same sample, sequenced in a study of a mutant IDH1 vaccine in newly diagnosed glioma (dated by TCRdb to the early 2020s). The library was made by the immunoSEQ multiplex PCR assay. The table comes from immuneACCESS by way of TCRdb, which keeps in-frame sequences with V and J called. Part of the clones is missing from these tables; in studies checked, under half for an unresolved V gene and the rest for unknown reasons. The sample table records about 54,000 clones; 80% to 90% of these occur just once. Around 4.1% of the sample comes from the top ten. These receptors have no known antigen. The label giving this sample's time point can be read as: week 35, safety follow-up. Each vaccine dose, consisting of 300 ug of a 20-mer mutant IDH1 peptide in Montanide, was administered subcutaneously with topical imiquimod. Sequencing was performed on PBMCs, taken from a glioma patient whose treatment included an IDH1 peptide vaccine. The receptor set was obtained from a woman aged 18-35 years with glioma.

A word on this clone: A read error may account for a junction end that differs from germline. V usage is TRBV29-1 and J usage is TRBJ2-7; TRBD1 matches 7 bases. The CDR3 totals 14 residues. In germline, CDR1 is SQVTM, CDR2 ANQGSEA. The CDR3 reads CSIEDQNRGREQYF. CDR3 coding DNA: TGCAGCATTGAAGATCAGAACAGGGGAAGGGAGCAGTACTTC.

The rearrangement links TRBV7-9 to TRBJ2-3; 10 bases agree with TRBD2. The CDR3 loop spans 15 amino acids. Germline trimming cut 5 bases from V and 8 bases from J; bases unmatched to any gene: 10. Germline V gene lookup returns CDR1 SEHNR and CDR2 FQNEAQ (reference sequence). The DNA of the CDR3 is TGTGCCAGCAGCCCACTCAGCGGGGGGGCCGGTACGCAGTATTTT. Protein sequence: CASSPLSGGAGTQYF.

The chain combines TRBV5-6 with TRBJ1-2; D remains ambiguous. Per germline, CDR1 SGHDT and CDR2 YYEEEE. V shed 4 bases and J shed 2 bases, with 15 bases lying between them. The CDR3 runs 15 residues. The CDR3 region has the DNA TGTGCCAGCAGCCTCCTAGTAGAAGGAAACTATGGCTACACCTTC. This codes for CASSLLVEGNYGYTF.

This rearrangement joins TRBV5-1 to TRBJ2-7; TRBD1 might be the D (5 bases). Trimming took 4 bases from V and 5 from J, leaving 16 bases between them. CDR1 and CDR2 (germline): SGHRS, YFSETQ. The CDR3 is 14 residues long. CDR3 region: CASSQISRAHEQYF. The CDR3, as DNA: TGCGCCAGCAGCCAAATTTCCAGGGCCCACGAGCAGTACTTC.

The CDR3 DNA reads TGTGCCAGCAGTGGCGAAGCTCGTGAGCAGTTCTTC. It translates to CASSGEAREQFF. This sequence joins TRBV7-9 and TRBJ2-1; no firm D call. The V gene lost 6 bases and the J gene lost 9 bases, with 12 bases spanning the gap. There are 12 residues in the CDR3. Germline V CDR1 and CDR2: SEHNR, FQNEAQ (reference sequence).